The subject of this entry is one T cell receptor beta chain. This clone appeared a few times. This receptor's antigen is unknown. No much larger clone exists at a distance of one base, and base qualities are not known. Each donor gave one peripheral blood draw, roughly 110 mL on average, collected into heparinised tubes. A BD FACSAria II was used to sort naive, central memory, regulatory and stem cell-like memory CD4+ T cells with a panel that included CD45RO, CCR7, CD25, CD127, CD95 and CD27. All sorted populations exceeded 95% purity. Right away, PBMCs were isolated by Lymphoprep density gradient centrifugation and were stained directly, with no culture step. So that batch effects would be minimized, each experiment stained and sorted samples in pairs, pairing one healthy donor with one patient. Including the terminal cysteine and phenylalanine, the CDR3 comprises 14 residues. Only the CDR3 portion is preserved as DNA: 42 bases, with reading frame beginning at the first base. At the junction V is shortened by 3 bases and J by 7 bases; bases outside the gene matches: 5. Based on the germline V gene, the CDR1 and CDR2 sequences are SGHRS and YFSETQ.

The entry originates in a study of beta chain features in type 1 diabetes (dated 2018 in TCRdb). For context, the study as a whole: No differences in mean age, gender distribution, total cell number or subset yield were found between patients and healthy donors. The study compared the TCRB repertoires of sorted circulating CD4+ T cell subsets in recently diagnosed type 1 diabetes patients with those in matched healthy donors. Whereas all 30 or so donors provided naive and central memory subsets, regulatory and stem cell-like memory subsets were isolated from just 8 patients and roughly eight healthy donors. A total of roughly 99 million sorted cells were examined across all samples, and the number of cells per subset was strongly correlated with RNA yield. What the study reported, not specific to this receptor: Patients with type 1 diabetes made fewer insertions and deleted more nucleotides at VDJ recombination sites, implying thymic rearrangement abnormalities. Sequencing cDNA rather than genomic DNA could over-represent highly expressing activated cells, although activation and CD3 levels did not differ between groups. Naive, central memory and regulatory TCRB repertoires appeared more similar among patients than among healthy donors. Type 1 diabetes patients showed a moderate but significant shortening of TCRB CDR3 length in all four CD4+ subsets. Shorter templates might have been favored by PCR, but patient and control samples were amplified and corrected together, so both groups would have been affected equally by any skew. Because the HLA sub-analyses included only small numbers of individuals, any influence of HLA type on TCRB rearrangement was left unresolved.

The entire amount of isolated RNA was reverse transcribed using the High Capacity cDNA Reverse Transcription Kit, so the sequenced TCRB transcripts were expressed ones. Naive, central memory and regulatory T cell samples underwent deep immunoSEQ sequencing, averaging around 4 million total reads per sample. Sorted cells were lysed in RLT buffer, and RNA was extracted using DNase-treated RNeasy Micro or Mini kits according to cell number. To prevent cross-contamination, each cell subset was processed individually, whereas patient and healthy donor samples were processed jointly. TCRB sequences were amplified from cDNA with the immunoSEQ multiplex PCR, producing 87-bp fragments spanning the CDR3 region. Sequencing of the amplicons was performed on the Illumina HiSeq platform. As for the authors' bioinformatics: Synthetic template baselines were used to correct PCR bias computationally, reads within Hamming distance 2 were collapsed, and singletons that could not be merged were discarded. Reads were aligned against IMGT to assign V, D and J genes, CDR3 length and insertions or deletions at six rearrangement sites. Clonotype counts were normalized to sorted cell number within each subset before computing true diversity and Gini coefficients with the tcR R package. The overlap coefficient, calculated on TCRB nucleotide sequences, was used to measure repertoire sharing. TCRdb took this table from immuneACCESS and kept in-frame rearrangements with V and J called. Such tables lack part of the clones; where checked against another copy, unresolved V genes explain under half of the gap, and the rest is unexplained. From that table come the V and J calls and clone size; the DNA was used to work out D and trimming. The sample includes roughly 140,000 clones, with about 51% observed a single time. Under 0.5% of the sample rests with the top ten.

In this chain, TRBV5-1 is recombined with TRBJ2-4, and 9 junctional nucleotides match TRBD1. Sequencing was performed on Tregs from blood. The cell subset or site label of this sample denotes: regulatory CD4+ T cells. This receptor was identified in a man younger than 30 in good health. The DNA is TGCGCCAGCAGCTGGGGGACAGGGTTGAACATTCAGTACTTC. Protein translation: CASSWGTGLNIQYF.